This T cell receptor beta chain was sequenced in a study of CD8+ T cells in alopecia areata. Study results and caveats: It was lesional scalp, especially alopecia totalis/universalis, that showed higher clonality than normal scalp.

Following extraction, RNA underwent reverse transcription to cDNA, which served as the sequencing template. Sequencing was performed with immunoSEQ multiplex PCR; in TCRdb, only in-frame clones are kept and a portion is missing. The profile shows a few hundred thousand clones, roughly three fifths of them singletons. A remark on this clone: The target antigen is unknown.

CDR3 length equals 15 residues. The germline gives CDR1 MGHRA, CDR2 YSYEKL. J lost 8 bases, V lost 3 bases, and 9 bases had no gene match. The material sequenced was CD8+ T cells sorted from blood. This TCR was sampled from a human donor in good health. This chain links TRBV4-1 with TRBJ2-1; 8 bases fit TRBD2. The DNA of the CDR3 is TGCGCCAGCAGCCAGGCACGGGGGGGCTCTGATGAGCAGTTCTTC. It yields the protein CASSQARGGSDEQFF.